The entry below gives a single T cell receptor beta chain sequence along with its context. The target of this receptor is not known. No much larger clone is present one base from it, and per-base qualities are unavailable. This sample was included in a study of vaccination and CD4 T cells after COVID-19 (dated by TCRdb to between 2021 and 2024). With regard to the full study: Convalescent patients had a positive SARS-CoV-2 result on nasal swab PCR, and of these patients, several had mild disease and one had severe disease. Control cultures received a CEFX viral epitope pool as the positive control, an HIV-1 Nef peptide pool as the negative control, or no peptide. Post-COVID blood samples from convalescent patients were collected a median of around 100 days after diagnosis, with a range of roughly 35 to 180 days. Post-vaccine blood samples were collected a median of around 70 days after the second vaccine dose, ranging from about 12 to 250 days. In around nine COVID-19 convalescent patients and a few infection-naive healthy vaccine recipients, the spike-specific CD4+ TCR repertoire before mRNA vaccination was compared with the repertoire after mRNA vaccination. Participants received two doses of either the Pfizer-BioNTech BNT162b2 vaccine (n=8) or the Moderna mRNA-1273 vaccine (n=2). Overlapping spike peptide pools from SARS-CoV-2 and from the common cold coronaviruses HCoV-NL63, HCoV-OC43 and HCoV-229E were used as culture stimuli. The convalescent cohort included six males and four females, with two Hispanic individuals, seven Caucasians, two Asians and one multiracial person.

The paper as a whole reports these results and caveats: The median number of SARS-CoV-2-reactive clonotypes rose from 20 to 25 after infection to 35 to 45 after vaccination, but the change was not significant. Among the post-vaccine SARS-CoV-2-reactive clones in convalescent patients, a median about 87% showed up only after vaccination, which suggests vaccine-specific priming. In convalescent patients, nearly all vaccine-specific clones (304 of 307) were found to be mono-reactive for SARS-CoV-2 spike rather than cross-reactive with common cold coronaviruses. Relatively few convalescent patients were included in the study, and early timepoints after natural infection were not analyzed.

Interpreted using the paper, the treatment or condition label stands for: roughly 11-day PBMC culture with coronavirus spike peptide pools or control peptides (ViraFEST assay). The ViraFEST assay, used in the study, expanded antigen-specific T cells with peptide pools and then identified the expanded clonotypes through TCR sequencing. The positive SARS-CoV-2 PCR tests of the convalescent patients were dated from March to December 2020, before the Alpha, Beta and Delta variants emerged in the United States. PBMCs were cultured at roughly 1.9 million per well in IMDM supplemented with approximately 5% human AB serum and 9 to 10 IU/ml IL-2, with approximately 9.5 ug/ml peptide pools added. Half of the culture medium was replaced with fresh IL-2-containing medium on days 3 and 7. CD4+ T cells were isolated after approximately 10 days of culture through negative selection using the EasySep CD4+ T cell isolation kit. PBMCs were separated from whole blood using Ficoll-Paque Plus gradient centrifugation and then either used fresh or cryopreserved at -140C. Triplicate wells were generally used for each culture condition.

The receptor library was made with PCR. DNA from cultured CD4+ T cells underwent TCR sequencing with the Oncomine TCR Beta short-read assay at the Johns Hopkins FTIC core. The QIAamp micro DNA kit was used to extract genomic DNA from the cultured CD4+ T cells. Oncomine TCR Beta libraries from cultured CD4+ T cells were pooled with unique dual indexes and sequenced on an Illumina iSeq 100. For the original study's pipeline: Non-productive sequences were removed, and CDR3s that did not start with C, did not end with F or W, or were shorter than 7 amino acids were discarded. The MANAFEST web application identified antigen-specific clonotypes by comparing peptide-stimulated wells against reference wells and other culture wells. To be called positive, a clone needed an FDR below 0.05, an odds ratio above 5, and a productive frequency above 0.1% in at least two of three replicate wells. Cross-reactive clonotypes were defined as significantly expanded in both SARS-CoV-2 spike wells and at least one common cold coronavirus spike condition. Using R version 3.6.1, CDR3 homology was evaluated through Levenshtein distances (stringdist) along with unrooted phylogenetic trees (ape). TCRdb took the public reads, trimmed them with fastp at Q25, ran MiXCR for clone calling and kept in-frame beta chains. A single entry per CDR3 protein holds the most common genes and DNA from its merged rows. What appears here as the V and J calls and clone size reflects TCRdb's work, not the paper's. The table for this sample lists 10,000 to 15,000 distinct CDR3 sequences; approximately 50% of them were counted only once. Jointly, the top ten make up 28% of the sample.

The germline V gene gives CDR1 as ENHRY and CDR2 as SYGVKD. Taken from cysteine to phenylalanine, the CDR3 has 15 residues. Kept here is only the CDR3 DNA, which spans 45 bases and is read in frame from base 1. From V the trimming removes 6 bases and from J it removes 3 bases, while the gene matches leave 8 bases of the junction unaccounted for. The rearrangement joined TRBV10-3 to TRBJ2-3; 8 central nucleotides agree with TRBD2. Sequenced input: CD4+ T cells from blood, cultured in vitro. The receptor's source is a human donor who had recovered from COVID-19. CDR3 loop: CAIRPAGGWTDTQYF. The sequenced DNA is TGTGCCATCAGGCCGGCGGGGGGTTGGACAGATACGCAGTATTTT.